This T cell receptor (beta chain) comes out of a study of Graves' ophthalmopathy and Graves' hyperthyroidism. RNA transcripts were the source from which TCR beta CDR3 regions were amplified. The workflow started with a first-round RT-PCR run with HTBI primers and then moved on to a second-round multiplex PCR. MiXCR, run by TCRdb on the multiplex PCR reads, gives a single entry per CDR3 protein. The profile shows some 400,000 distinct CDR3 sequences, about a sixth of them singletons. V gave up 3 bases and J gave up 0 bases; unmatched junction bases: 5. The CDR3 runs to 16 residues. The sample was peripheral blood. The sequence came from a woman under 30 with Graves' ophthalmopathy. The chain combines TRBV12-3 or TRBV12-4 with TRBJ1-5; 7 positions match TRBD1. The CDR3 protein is CASSLTGFRSNQPQHF. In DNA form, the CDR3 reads TGTGCCAGCAGTTTGACAGGGTTTCGTAGCAATCAGCCCCAGCATTTT.